Given below is one T cell receptor (beta chain) in context. These data originate in a study of blood T cell repertoires in COVID-19. Background on the study: Sites in the United States, Italy and Spain provided acute and convalescent COVID-19 samples. In each case, the material was cDNA or gDNA derived from T cells, B-cell-depleted T cells, or PBMCs.

As processed by the authors: Estimates of nucleated cell counts were drawn from the amplification of reference gene primers. Libraries were prepared by immunoSEQ multiplex PCR; TCRdb keeps only in-frame clonotypes and omits some of them. The DNA was the basis for D and trimming; V, J and clone size are from that table. The table includes hundreds of thousands of clones, approximately 83% detected once. There are 13 residues in the CDR3. Per the germline V gene, CDR1 is SGHAT and CDR2 is FQNNGV. Between the trimmed V and J ends, which lost 6 bases and 6 bases, there was a span of 11 bases. The sample comprised peripheral blood. The J gene is TRBJ2-2, the V gene TRBV11-2, with D maybe TRBD1 (6 bases). The source is a woman aged 25-40 years who had recovered from COVID-19. In DNA, the CDR3 is TGTGCCAGCAGTCAAAACAGGGCCGGGGAGCTGTTTTTT. It encodes CASSQNRAGELFF.